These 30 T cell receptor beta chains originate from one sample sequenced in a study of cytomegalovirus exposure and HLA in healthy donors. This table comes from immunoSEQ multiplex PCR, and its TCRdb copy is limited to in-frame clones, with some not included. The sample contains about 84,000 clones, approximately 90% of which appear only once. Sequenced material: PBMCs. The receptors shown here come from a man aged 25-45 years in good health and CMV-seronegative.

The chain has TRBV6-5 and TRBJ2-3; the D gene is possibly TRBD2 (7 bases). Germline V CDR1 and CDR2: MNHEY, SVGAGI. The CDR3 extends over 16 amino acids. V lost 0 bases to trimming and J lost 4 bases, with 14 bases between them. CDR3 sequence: CASSYSSGGGPDTQYF. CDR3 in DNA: TGTGCCAGCAGTTACTCCAGTGGGGGGGGGCCAGATACGCAGTATTTT.

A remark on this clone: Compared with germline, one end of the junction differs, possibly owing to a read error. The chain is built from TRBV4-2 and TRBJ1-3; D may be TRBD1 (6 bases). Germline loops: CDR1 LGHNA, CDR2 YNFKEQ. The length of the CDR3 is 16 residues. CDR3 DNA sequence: TGTGCCAGCAGCTTCCCGACAGGCATATCTGGAGACACCATATATTTT. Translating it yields CASSFPTGISGDTIYF.

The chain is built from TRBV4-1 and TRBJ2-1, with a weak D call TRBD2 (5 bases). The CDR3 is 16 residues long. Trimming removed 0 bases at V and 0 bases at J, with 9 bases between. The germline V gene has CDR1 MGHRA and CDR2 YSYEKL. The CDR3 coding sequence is TGCGCCAGCAGCCAAGAGTGGGAGAGCTCCTACAATGAGCAGTTCTTC. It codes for CASSQEWESSYNEQFF.

CDR3 bases: TGCGCCAGCAGCCCCACAGTATCGGCTGGAAACACCATATATTTT. Translated: CASSPTVSAGNTIYF. V is TRBV5-1 and J is TRBJ1-3; D unclear. The germline V gene has CDR1 SGHRS and CDR2 YFSETQ. V was cut by 4 bases and J by 2 bases, with 13 bases left in between. The CDR3 has 15 amino acids.

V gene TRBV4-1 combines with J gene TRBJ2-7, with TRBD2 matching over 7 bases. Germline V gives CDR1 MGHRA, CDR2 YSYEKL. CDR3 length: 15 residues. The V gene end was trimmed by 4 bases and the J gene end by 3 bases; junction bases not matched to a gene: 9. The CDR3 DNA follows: TGCGCCAGCAGCCTCGAAGCGGGGCGGTACTACGAGCAGTACTTC. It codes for CASSLEAGRYYEQYF.

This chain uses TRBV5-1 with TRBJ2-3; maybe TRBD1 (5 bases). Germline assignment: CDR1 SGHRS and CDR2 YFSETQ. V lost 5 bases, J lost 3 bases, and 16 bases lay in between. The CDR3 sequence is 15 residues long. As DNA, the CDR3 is TGCGCCAGCAGGGTCGGGCAGGGTAGGACAGATACGCAGTATTTT. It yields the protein CASRVGQGRTDTQYF.

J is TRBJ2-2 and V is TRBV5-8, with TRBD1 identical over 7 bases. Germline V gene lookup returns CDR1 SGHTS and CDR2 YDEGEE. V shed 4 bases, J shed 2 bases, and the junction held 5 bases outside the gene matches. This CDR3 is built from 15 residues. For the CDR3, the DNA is TGTGCCAGCAGCCCGGGACAGCTAAACACCGGGGAGCTGTTTTTT. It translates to CASSPGQLNTGELFF.

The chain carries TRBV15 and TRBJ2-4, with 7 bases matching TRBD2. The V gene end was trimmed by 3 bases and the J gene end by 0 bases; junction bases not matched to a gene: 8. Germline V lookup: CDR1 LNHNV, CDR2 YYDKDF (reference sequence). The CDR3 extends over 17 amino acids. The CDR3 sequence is CATSSGLAEVAKNIQYF. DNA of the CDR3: TGTGCCACCAGCAGTGGTCTAGCGGAAGTAGCCAAAAACATTCAGTACTTC.

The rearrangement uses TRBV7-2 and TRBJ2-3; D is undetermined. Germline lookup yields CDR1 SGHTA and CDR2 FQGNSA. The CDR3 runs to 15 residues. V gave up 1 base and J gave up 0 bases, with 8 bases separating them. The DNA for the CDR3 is TGTGCCAGCAGCTTAGTGTCCTCTAGCACAGATACGCAGTATTTT. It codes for CASSLVSSSTDTQYF.

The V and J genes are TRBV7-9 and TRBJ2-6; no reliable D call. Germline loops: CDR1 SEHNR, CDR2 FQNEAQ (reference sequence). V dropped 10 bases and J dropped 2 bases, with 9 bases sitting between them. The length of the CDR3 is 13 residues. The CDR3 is CATPGAGANVLTF. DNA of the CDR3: TGTGCCACCCCAGGTGCTGGGGCCAACGTCCTGACTTTC. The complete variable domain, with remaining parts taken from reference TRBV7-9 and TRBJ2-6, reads DTGVSQNPRHKITKRGQNVTFRCDPISEHNRLYWYRQTLGQGPEFLTYFQNEAQLEKSRLLSDRFSAERPKGSFSTLEIQRTEQGDSAMYLCATPGAGANVLTFGAGSRLTVL.

Here the CDR3 DNA reads TGTGCCAGCAGCTCCGGGACAGGTTATAGCAATCAGCCCCAGCATTTT. Translation gives CASSSGTGYSNQPQHF. The V call is TRBV11-2, the J call TRBJ1-5, with 8 bases fitting TRBD1. This CDR3 is 16 amino acids long. In germline, CDR1 is SGHAT, CDR2 FQNNGV. The J segment lost 0 bases and the V segment lost 4 bases, leaving 5 bases of the junction unmatched.

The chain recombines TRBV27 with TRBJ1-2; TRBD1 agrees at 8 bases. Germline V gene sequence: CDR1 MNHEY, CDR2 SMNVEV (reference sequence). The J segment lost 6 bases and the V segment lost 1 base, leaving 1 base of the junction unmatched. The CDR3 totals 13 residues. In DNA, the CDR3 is TGTGCCAGCAGTTTATTGACAGGGGATGGCTACACCTTC. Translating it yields CASSLLTGDGYTF.

The CDR3 DNA follows: TGTGCCAGCAGTGGAGGGGGCGAGGCGGGTGGCTACACCTTC. This codes for CASSGGGEAGGYTF. The chain is built from TRBV6-4 and TRBJ1-2; the match to TRBD1 covers 7 bases. The junction had 9 bases not matched to a gene; V was cut back by 4 bases and J by 7 bases. Germline assignment: CDR1 MRHNA and CDR2 SNTAGT. This CDR3 contains 14 residues.

The CDR3 DNA follows: TGTGCCATCAGTGAGTCGGAGAATCAGCCCCAGCATTTT. It codes for CAISESENQPQHF. The chain joins TRBV10-3 to TRBJ1-5, with D uncertain. Trimming cost V 0 bases and J 4 bases, with 4 bases left between them. Germline lookup yields CDR1 ENHRY and CDR2 SYGVKD. This CDR3 is 13 amino acids long.

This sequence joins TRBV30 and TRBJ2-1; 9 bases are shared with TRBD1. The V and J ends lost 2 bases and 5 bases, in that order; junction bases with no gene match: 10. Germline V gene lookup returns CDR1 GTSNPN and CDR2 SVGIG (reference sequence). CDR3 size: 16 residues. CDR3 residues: CAWSLRPGQGHNEQFF. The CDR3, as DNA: TGTGCCTGGAGTCTAAGGCCGGGACAGGGACACAATGAGCAGTTCTTC.

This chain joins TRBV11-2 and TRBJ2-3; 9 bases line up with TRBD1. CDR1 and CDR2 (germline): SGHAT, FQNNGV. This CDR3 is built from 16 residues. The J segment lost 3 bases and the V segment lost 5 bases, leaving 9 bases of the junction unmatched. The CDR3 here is CASSLSGTGSTDTQYF. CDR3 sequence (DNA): TGTGCCAGCAGCCTTTCCGGGACAGGGTCAACAGATACGCAGTATTTT.

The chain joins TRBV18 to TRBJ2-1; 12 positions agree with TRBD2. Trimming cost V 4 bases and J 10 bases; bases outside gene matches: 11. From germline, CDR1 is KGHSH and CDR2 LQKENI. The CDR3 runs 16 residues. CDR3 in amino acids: CASSLDRLAGVEEQFF. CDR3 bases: TGTGCCAGCTCACTCGATCGACTAGCGGGAGTAGAGGAGCAGTTCTTC.

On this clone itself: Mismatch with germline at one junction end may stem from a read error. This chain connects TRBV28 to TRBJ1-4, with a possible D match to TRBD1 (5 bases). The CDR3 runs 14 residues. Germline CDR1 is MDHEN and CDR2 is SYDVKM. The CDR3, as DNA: TGTGCCAGCAGTTTAAAAATTAAGCAGGGTCCGGCCTCTTTT. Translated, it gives CASSLKIKQGPASF.

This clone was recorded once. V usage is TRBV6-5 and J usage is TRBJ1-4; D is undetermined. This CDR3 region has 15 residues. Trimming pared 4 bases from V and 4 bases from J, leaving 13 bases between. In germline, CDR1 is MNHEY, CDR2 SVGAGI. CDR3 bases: TGTGCCAGCAGTTCACCGGGGTTAAGTAATGAAAAACTGTTTTTT. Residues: CASSSPGLSNEKLFF.

The CDR3 protein is CASGRGGDGYTF. In DNA, the CDR3 is TGTGCCAGCGGGAGGGGTGGTGATGGCTACACCTTC. The chain couples TRBV28 to TRBJ1-2, with D perhaps TRBD1 (5 bases). The ends were cut back, 8 bases at V and 6 bases at J, with 13 bases in the middle. CDR1 MDHEN and CDR2 SYDVKM come from the germline V gene. The CDR3 has 12 residues.

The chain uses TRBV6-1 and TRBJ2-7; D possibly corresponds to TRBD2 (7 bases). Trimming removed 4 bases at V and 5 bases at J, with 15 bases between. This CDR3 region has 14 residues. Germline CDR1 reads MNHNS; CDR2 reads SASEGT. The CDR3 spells CASSVGGPRNEQYF. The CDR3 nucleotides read TGTGCCAGCAGTGTGGGGGGGCCAAGAAACGAGCAGTACTTC.

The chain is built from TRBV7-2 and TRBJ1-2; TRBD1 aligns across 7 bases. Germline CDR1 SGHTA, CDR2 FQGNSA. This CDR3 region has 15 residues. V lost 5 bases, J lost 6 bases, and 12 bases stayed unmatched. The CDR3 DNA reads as TGTGCCAGCAGCCTAAGGACAGGACCTTCCGATGGCTACACCTTC. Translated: CASSLRTGPSDGYTF.

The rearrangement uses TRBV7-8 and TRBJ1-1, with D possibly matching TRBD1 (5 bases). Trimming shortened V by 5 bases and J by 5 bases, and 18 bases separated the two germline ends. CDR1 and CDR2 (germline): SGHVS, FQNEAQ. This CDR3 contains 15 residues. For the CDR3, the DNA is TGTGCCAGCAGCCCCCGGGGGGGGGTAGGAACTGAAGCTTTCTTT. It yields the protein CASSPRGGVGTEAFF.

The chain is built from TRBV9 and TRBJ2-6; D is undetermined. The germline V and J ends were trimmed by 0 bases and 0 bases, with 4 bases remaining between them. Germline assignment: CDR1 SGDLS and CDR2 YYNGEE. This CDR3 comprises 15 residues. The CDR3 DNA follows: TGTGCCAGCAGCGTAGGAGGCTCTGGGGCCAACGTCCTGACTTTC. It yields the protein CASSVGGSGANVLTF. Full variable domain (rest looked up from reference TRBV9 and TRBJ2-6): DSGVTQTPKHLITATGQRVTLRCSPRSGDLSVYWYQQSLDQGLQFLIQYYNGEERAKGNILERFSAQQFPDLHSELNLSSLELGDSALYFCASSVGGSGANVLTFGAGSRLTVL.

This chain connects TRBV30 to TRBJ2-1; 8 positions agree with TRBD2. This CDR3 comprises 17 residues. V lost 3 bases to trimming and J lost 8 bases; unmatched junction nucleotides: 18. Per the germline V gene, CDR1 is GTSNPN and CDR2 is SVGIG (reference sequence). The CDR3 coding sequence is TGTGCCTGGAGAAGACCCCCTGGGTTAGCGGGATGGGATGAGCAGTTCTTC. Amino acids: CAWRRPPGLAGWDEQFF.

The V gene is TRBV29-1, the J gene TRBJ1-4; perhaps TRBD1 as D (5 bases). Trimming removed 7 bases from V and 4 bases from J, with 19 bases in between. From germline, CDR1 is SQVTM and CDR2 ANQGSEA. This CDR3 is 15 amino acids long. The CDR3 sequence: CSARGTGESNEKLFF. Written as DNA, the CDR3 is TGCAGCGCGAGAGGGACGGGGGAGAGTAATGAAAAACTGTTTTTT.

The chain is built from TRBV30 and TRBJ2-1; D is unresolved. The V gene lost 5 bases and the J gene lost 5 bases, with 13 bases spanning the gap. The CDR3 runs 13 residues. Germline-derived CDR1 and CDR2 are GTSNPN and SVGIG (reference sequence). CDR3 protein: CAWGAKRNNEQFF. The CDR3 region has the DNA TGTGCCTGGGGTGCCAAGAGGAACAATGAGCAGTTCTTC.

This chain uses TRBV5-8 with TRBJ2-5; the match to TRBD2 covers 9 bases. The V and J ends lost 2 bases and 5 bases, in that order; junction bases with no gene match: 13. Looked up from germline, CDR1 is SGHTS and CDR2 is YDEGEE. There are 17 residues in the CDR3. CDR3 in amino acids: CASSFGIKGLAVETQYF. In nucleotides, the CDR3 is TGTGCCAGCAGCTTCGGCATTAAGGGACTAGCAGTTGAGACCCAGTACTTC.

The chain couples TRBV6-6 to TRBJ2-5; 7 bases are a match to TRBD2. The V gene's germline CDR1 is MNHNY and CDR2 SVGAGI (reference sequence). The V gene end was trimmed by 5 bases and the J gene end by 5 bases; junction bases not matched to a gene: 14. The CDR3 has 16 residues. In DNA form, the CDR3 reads TGTGCCAGCAGTCCAAATGGAGCGGGGTTCCGGGAGACCCAGTACTTC. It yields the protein CASSPNGAGFRETQYF.

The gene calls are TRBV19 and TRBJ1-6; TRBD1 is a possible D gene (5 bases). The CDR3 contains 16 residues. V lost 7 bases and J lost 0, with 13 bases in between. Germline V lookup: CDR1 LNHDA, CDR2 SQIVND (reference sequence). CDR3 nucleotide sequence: TGTGCCAGTACCGGGACTGGTAGCTCCTATAATTCACCCCTCCACTTT. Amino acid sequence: CASTGTGSSYNSPLHF.